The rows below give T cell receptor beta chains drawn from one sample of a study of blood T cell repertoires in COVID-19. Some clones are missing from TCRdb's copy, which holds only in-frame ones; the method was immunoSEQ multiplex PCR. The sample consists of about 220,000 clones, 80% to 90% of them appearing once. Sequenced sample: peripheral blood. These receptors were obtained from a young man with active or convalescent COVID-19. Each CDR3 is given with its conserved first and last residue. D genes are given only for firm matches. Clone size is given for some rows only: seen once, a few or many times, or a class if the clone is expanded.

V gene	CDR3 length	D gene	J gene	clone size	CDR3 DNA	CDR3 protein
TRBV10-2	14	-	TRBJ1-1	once	TGCGCCAGCAGGCGGGCCCCTCTGGGCACTGAAGCTTTCTTT	CASRRAPLGTEAFF
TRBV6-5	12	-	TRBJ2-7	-	TGTGCCAGCGGGGACACGACCTACGAGCAGTACTTC	CASGDTTYEQYF
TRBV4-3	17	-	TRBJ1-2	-	TGCGCCAGCAGCCAAGATAGGACACCTCGCTCTAACTATGGCTACACCTTC	CASSQDRTPRSNYGYTF
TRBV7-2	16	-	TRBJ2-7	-	TGTGCCAGCAGCTTAGTAGTAGGACTTAGCTCCTACGAGCAGTACTTC	CASSLVVGLSSYEQYF
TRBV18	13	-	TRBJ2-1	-	TGTGCCAGCTCACCGGCGCGGTACAATGAGCAGTTCTTC	CASSPARYNEQFF
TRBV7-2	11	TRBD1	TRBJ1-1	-	TGTGCCAGCAGCCTTGACAGGGTGGCTTTCTTT	CASSLDRVAFF
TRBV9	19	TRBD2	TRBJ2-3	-	TGTGCCAGCAGCTTCCAACCCCGGGACGGGGGGGATAGCACAGATACGCAGTATTTT	CASSFQPRDGGDSTDTQYF
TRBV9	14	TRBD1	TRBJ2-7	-	TGTGCCAGCAGCGTAGGACAGGGGACCTACGAGCAGTACTTC	CASSVGQGTYEQYF
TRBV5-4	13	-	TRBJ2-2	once	TGTGCCAGCAGCATAACCAGGACCGGGGAGCTGTTTTTT	CASSITRTGELFF
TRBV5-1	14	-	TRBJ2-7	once	TGCGCCAGCAGCGGCGGACAGCGCTCCTACGAGCAGTACTTC	CASSGGQRSYEQYF
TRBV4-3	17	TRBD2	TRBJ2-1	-	TGCGCCAGCAGCCAAGATCGGTGGCTAGCGGGGAACAATGAGCAGTTCTTC	CASSQDRWLAGNNEQFF
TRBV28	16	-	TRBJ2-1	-	TGTGCCAGCAGTTTACCGACAGGAACGCCCTACAATGAGCAGTTCTTC	CASSLPTGTPYNEQFF
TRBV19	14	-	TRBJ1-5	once	TGTGCCAGTAGTATCCCAACAGGGAATCAGCCCCAGCATTTT	CASSIPTGNQPQHF
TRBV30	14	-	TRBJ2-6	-	TGTGCCTGGAGTACAGCCTCTGGGGCCAACGTCCTGACTTTC	CAWSTASGANVLTF
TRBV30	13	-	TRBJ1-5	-	TGTGCCTGGACAGGGGACCTTAATCAGCCCCAGCATTTT	CAWTGDLNQPQHF
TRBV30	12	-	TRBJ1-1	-	TGTGCCTGGAGTCCCCAGGGTACTGAAGCTTTCTTT	CAWSPQGTEAFF
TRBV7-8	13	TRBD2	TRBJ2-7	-	TGTGCCAGCAGCTTCGGACTAGAGCACGAGCAGTACTTC	CASSFGLEHEQYF
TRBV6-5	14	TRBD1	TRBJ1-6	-	TGTGCCAGCACAGGACAGGGGAATAATTCACCCCTCCACTTT	CASTGQGNNSPLHF
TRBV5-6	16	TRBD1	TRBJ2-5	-	TGTGCCAGCAGCTTTGGACAGGGGGCCATACAAGAGACCCAGTACTTC	CASSFGQGAIQETQYF
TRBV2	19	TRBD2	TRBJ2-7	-	TGTGCCAGCAGTGAACAGTTGACTAGCGGGGGGTCCTATATGTACGAGCAGTACTTC	CASSEQLTSGGSYMYEQYF
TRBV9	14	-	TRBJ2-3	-	TGTGCCAGCAGCCCCCCACCGGGCACAGATACGCAGTATTTT	CASSPPPGTDTQYF
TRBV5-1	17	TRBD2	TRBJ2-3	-	TGCGCCAGCAGCTTGTCCTTTAGCGGGAGTAGCACAGATACGCAGTATTTT	CASSLSFSGSSTDTQYF
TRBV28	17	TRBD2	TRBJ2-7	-	TGTGCCAGCAGTTTCCGACTATCAGCGGGGTTGACCTACGAGCAGTACTTC	CASSFRLSAGLTYEQYF
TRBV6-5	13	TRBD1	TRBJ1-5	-	TGTGCCAGCAGTAGAGACAGGGACCAGCCCCAGCATTTT	CASSRDRDQPQHF
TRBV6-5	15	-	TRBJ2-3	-	TGTGCCAGCAGTTACAGGGGGGGGCAGGGAGATACGCAGTATTTT	CASSYRGGQGDTQYF
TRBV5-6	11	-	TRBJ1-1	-	TGTGCCAGCAGCTTACGGACTGAAGCTTTCTTT	CASSLRTEAFF
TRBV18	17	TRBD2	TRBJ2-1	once	TGTGCCAGCTCACCGGGGGCGCCGGGACTAGCTTCGCAGGAGCAGTTCTTC	CASSPGAPGLASQEQFF
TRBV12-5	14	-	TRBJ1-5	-	TGTGCTAGTGGTTTGGGAGGTAGCAATCAGCCCCAGCATTTT	CASGLGGSNQPQHF
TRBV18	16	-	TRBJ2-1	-	TGTGCCAGCTCATTGTCAAGGGGGAGCGGAACCAATGAGCAGTTCTTC	CASSLSRGSGTNEQFF
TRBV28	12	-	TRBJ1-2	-	TGTGCCAGCTATACAGCCGACTATGGCTACACCTTC	CASYTADYGYTF
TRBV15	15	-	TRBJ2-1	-	TGTGCCACCAGCAGAGATCCCAGACCGGGGAATGAGCAGTTCTTC	CATSRDPRPGNEQFF
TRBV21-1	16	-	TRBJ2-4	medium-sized	TGTGCCAGCAGCAATAGCGGGAGTGGGGCCAAAAACATTCAGTACTTC	CASSNSGSGAKNIQYF
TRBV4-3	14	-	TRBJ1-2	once	TGCGCCAGCAGCCAAGATCGTGGTAGGAGTGGCTACACCTTC	CASSQDRGRSGYTF
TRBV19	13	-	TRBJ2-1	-	TGTGCCAGTAGTCAGCGGTACAATGATGAGCAGTTCTTC	CASSQRYNDEQFF
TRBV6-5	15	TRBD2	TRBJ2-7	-	TGTGCCAGCTCGGAACTAGCGGGTCGCTCCTACGAGCAGTACTTC	CASSELAGRSYEQYF
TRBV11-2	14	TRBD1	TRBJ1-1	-	TGTGCCAGCAGTCCCCGTCCCCAGGGGGCTGAAGCTTTCTTT	CASSPRPQGAEAFF
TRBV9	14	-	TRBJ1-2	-	TGTGCCAGCAGCCCCCCGGAGGGCGGGTATGGCTACACCTTC	CASSPPEGGYGYTF
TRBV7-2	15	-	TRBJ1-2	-	TGTGCCAGCAGTAGCGACCATAACAGGGCTCATGGCTACACCTTC	CASSSDHNRAHGYTF
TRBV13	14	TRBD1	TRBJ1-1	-	TGTGCCAGCAGCTTCCGGGACAGGGTCACTGAAGCTTTCTTT	CASSFRDRVTEAFF
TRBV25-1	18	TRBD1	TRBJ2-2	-	TGTGCCAGCAGTGCCGGGACAGGGGAATGGTGGAGACCCGGGGAGCTGTTTTTT	CASSAGTGEWWRPGELFF